Shown below are 15 T cell receptor beta chains from a single sample sequenced in a study of molecular identifiers for immune sequencing clone quantification. TCRdb recomputed calls from the PCR reads with MiXCR, one row per CDR3 protein. Among some 680,000 distinct CDR3 sequences listed, less than 30% were seen once. Sequenced: naive CD8+ T cells from blood, with Jurkat cell RNA spiked in. Specified subset: FACS-sorted CD8+CD4-CCR7+CD45RA+ naive T cells. These receptors were collected from a human donor in good health. Some libraries in this study had Jurkat cell RNA spiked in.

As to this clonotype: Possible read error: a much larger clone is one base away. The chain employs TRBV7-9 and TRBJ2-3, with TRBD2 matching over 11 bases. The germline V gene encodes CDR1 SEHNR and CDR2 FQNEAQ (reference sequence). The CDR3 runs to 19 residues. CDR3 region: CASSTGLAGTQYHTDTRYF. CDR3 nucleotide sequence: TGTGCCAGCAGCACAGGACTAGCGGGCACCCAATACCACACAGATACGCGGTATTTT.

V usage is TRBV5-4 and J usage is TRBJ1-5, with D tentatively TRBD1 (5 bases). Germline V CDR1 and CDR2: SGHNT, YYREEE (reference sequence). The length of the CDR3 is 16 residues. V gave up 0 bases and J gave up 0 bases, with 10 bases separating them. DNA for the CDR3: TGTGCCAGCAGCTTGGGTCCAGGGTATAGCAATCAGCCCCAGCATTTT. This codes for CASSLGPGYSNQPQHF.

This clonotype has a handful of counts. The rearrangement links TRBV3-1 to TRBJ1-5, with D possibly TRBD1 on 5 matching bases. Per germline, CDR1 LGHDT and CDR2 YNNKEL (reference sequence). Trimming took off 4 bases at V and 5 bases at J, with 9 bases between the two ends. There are 13 residues in the CDR3. CDR3 sequence (DNA): TGTGCCAGCAGCCGACCAGGGCATCAGCCCCAGCATTTT. Protein: CASSRPGHQPQHF.

This clonotype was detected many times. The chain carries TRBV12-3 or TRBV12-4 and TRBJ2-3; D is possibly TRBD1 or TRBD2 (5 bases each). The CDR3 length is 16 residues. The V end was cut by 7 bases, the J end by 8 bases, with 25 bases between. This CDR3 reads CASTSPGRYPDGTQYF. CDR3 bases: TGTGCCAGCACCTCTCCGGGGCGATACCCGGATGGTACGCAGTATTTT.

As concerns this clonotype: Given a much more abundant clone one base away, this may be a read error. V and J are TRBV5-5 and TRBJ1-4; 8 bases line up with TRBD1. J gave up 0 bases and V 2 bases, and 6 bases lay outside the gene matches. This CDR3 has 17 amino acids. Per germline, CDR1 SGHKS and CDR2 YYEKEE (reference sequence). The CDR3 nucleotides are TGTGCCAGCAGCTTCGGGACAGGATATGCAACTAATGAAAAACTGTTTTTT. This gives the protein CASSFGTGYATNEKLFF.

This clonotype has at least ten counts. The chain has TRBV5-8 and TRBJ1-1; 10 bases match TRBD1. V shed 4 bases and J 4 bases; nucleotides not matched to a gene: 7. There are 15 residues in the CDR3. The germline gives CDR1 SGHTS, CDR2 YDEGEE. The CDR3 is CASSPGWTGGTEAFF. Here the CDR3 DNA reads TGTGCCAGCAGCCCCGGTTGGACAGGGGGCACTGAAGCTTTCTTT.

The V and J genes are TRBV19 and TRBJ1-1, with TRBD1 identical over 8 bases. V lost 7 bases and J lost 2; bases outside the gene matches: 6. CDR1 and CDR2 (germline): LNHDA, SQIVND (reference sequence). There are 14 residues in the CDR3. In nucleotides, the CDR3 is TGTGCCAGTATTTCGGGACAGGCAAACACTGAAGCTTTCTTT. Its protein product is CASISGQANTEAFF.

This clonotype was counted only a few times. The chain employs TRBV11-3 and TRBJ2-7; D unresolved. The CDR3 totals 15 residues. Germline V CDR1 and CDR2: SGHNT, YENEEA. The V gene lost 0 bases and the J gene lost 4 bases, with 13 bases spanning the gap. In DNA form, the CDR3 reads TGTGCCAGCAGCTTAGATCCAAGGGCTAAATACGAGCAGTACTTC. It translates to CASSLDPRAKYEQYF.

The table lists this clonotype with a count of one. A much larger clone lies one base from this, so it may be a read error. The chain has TRBV20-1 and TRBJ2-7; TRBD1 matches 8 bases. The CDR3 is 14 residues long. Germline V CDR1 and CDR2: DFQATT, SNEGSKA (reference sequence). The CDR3 coding sequence is TGCGGTGCTAATACCGGGACAGGTCCCTACGAGCAGTACTTC. Translation gives CGANTGTGPYEQYF.

This clonotype has more than one count but fewer than ten. The CDR3 DNA follows: TGTGCCAGCAGCCCGGGGGAGGGGGGAATGAACACTGAAGCTTTCTTT. Translation: CASSPGEGGMNTEAFF. The gene calls are TRBV5-3 and TRBJ1-1, with a tentative D call TRBD1 (6 bases). TRBV5-3 is an ORF for which the function is uncertain. Trimming removed 8 bases from V and 0 bases from J, with 20 bases in between. The CDR3 spans 16 residues.

Notes on this clonotype: No conserved phenylalanine or tryptophan ends this CDR3, so it is likely a read error. The V and J genes are TRBV7-9 and TRBJ2-7, with a weak D call TRBD1 (6 bases). Germline CDR1 SEHNR, CDR2 FQNEAQ (reference sequence). This CDR3 is built from 16 residues. Trimming stripped 5 bases from V and 4 bases from J, with 21 bases between. CDR3 nucleotide sequence: TGTGCCAGCAGCCCACCTTCCGGGACACTGTGGTACGAGCAGTACTCC. Translating gives CASSPPSGTLWYEQYS.

The gene calls are TRBV20-1 and TRBJ2-5; D possibly corresponds to TRBD2 (6 bases). The germline V gene has CDR1 DFQATT and CDR2 SNEGSKA (reference sequence). V was clipped by 5 bases and J by 5 bases, with 15 bases between them. The CDR3 has 13 residues. For the CDR3, the DNA is TGCAGTGCTGGAGTCGCGGGGTGGGAGACCCAGTACTTC. Its protein is CSAGVAGWETQYF.

Many counts were recorded for this clonotype. The V and J genes are TRBV7-2 and TRBJ2-7; perhaps D is TRBD1 or TRBD2 (5 bases each). Germline V gene sequence: CDR1 SGHTA, CDR2 FQGNSA. Trimming removed 3 bases at V and 4 bases at J, with 16 bases between. CDR3 length: 15 residues. The CDR3 reads CASSFLGLAGYEQYF. DNA for the CDR3: TGTGCCAGCAGCTTTCTTGGGCTAGCAGGGTACGAGCAGTACTTC.

This chain joins TRBV6-5 and TRBJ1-2; a possible D gene is TRBD1 (5 bases). V was trimmed by 2 bases and J by 7 bases, leaving 17 bases between them. Germline values: CDR1 MNHEY, CDR2 SVGAGI. The CDR3 covers 15 residues. The CDR3: CASSYTGQGGGGYTF. CDR3 nucleotide sequence: TGTGCCAGCAGTTACACGGGGCAGGGAGGAGGTGGCTACACCTTC.

This clonotype was counted between two and nine times. Because it lacks the conserved phenylalanine or tryptophan at the end, this CDR3 is likely a read error. The chain joins TRBV12-3 or TRBV12-4 to TRBJ1-5, with D uncertain. The CDR3 runs to 14 residues. Trimming removed 5 bases from V and 0 bases from J, with 8 bases in between. The CDR3 loop is CASSPGHSNQPQHL. Written as DNA, the CDR3 is TGTGCCAGCAGTCCAGGCCATAGCAATCAGCCCCAGCATCTT.